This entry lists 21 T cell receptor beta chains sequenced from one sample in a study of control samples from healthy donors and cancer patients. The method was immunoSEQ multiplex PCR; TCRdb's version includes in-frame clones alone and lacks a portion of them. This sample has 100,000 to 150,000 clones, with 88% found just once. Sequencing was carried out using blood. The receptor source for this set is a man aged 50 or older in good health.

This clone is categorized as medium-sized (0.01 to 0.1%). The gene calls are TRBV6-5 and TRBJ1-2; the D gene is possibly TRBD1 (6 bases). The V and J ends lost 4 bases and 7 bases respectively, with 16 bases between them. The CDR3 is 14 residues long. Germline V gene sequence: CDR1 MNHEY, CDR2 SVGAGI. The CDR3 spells CASSSQGGGAGYTF. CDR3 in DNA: TGTGCCAGCAGTTCTCAAGGGGGTGGGGCTGGCTACACCTTC.

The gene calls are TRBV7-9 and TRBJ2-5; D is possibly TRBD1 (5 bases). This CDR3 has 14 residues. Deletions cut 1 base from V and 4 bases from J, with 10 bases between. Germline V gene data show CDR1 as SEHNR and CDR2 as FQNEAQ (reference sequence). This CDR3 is CASSLGAGPETQYF. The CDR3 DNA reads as TGTGCCAGCAGCTTAGGGGCAGGGCCAGAGACCCAGTACTTC.

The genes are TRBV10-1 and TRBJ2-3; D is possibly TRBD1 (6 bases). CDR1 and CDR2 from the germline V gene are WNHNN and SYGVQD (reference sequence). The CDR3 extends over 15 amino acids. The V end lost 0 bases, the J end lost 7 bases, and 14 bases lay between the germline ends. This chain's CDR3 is CASSESEPGAYTQYF. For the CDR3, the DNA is TGCGCCAGCAGTGAGTCTGAGCCAGGGGCATATACGCAGTATTTT.

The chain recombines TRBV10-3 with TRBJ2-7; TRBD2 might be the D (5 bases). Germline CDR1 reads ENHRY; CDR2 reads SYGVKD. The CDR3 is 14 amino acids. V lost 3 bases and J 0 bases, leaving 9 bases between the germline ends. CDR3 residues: CAISDRAGSYEQYF. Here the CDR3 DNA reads TGTGCCATCAGTGACCGGGCGGGCTCCTACGAGCAGTACTTC.

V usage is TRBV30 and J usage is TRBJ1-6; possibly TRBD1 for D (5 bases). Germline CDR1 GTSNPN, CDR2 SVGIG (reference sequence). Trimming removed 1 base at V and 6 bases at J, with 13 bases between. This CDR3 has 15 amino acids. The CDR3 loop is CAWSATGGTNSPLHF. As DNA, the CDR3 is TGTGCCTGGAGTGCAACAGGTGGAACTAATTCACCCCTCCACTTT.

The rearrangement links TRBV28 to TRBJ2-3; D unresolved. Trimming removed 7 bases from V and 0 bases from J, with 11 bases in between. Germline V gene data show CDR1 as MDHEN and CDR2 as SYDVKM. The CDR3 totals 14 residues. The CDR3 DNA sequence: TGTGCCAGCAACTCCGGAACTAGCACAGATACGCAGTATTTT. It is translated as CASNSGTSTDTQYF.

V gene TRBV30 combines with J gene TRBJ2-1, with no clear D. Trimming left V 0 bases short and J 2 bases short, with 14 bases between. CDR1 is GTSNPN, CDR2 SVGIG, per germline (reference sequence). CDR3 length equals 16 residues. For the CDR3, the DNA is TGTGCCTGGAGTGTACCCGTTGGACGGGCCTACAATGAGCAGTTCTTC. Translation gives CAWSVPVGRAYNEQFF. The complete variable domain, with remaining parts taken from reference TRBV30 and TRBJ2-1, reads SQTIHQWPATLVQPVGSPLSLECTVEGTSNPNLYWYRQAAGRGLQLLFYSVGIGQISSEVPQNLSASRPQDRQFILSSKKLLLSDSGFYLCAWSVPVGRAYNEQFFGPGTRLTVL.

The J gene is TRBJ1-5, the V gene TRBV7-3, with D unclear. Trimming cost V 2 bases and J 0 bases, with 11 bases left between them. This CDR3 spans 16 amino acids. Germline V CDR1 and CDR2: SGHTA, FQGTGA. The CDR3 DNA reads TGTGCCAGCAGCTTATTAGGAGTAAGTAGCAATCAGCCCCAGCATTTT. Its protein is CASSLLGVSSNQPQHF.

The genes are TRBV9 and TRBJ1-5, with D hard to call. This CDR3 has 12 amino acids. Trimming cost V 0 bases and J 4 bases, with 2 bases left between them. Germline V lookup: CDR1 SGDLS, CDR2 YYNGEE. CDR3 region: CASSVGNQPQHF. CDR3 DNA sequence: TGTGCCAGCAGCGTAGGGAATCAGCCCCAGCATTTT.

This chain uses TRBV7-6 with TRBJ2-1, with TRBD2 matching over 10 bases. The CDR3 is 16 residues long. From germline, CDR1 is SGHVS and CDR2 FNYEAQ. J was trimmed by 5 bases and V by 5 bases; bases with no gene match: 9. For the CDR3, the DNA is TGTGCCAGCAGCCCACTAGCGGGACCTTTTAACAATGAGCAGTTCTTC. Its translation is CASSPLAGPFNNEQFF.

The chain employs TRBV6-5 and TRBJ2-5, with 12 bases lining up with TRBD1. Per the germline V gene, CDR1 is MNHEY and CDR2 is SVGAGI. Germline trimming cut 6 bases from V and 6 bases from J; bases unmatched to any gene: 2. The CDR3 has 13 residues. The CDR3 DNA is TGTGCCAGCAGCCGGGACAGGGGGCAGACCCAGTACTTC. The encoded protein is CASSRDRGQTQYF.

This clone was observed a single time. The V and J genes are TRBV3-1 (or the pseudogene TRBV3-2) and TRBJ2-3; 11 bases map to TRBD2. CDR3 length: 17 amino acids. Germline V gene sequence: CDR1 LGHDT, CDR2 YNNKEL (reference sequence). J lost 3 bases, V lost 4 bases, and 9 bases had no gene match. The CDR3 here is CASSRNPGLAVTDTQYF. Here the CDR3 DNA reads TGTGCCAGCAGCCGCAACCCGGGACTAGCGGTGACAGATACGCAGTATTTT.

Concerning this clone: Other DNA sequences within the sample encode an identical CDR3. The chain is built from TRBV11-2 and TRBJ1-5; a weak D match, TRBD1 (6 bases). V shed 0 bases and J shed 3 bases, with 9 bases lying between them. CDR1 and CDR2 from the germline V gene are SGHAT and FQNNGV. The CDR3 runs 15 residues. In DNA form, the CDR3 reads TGTGCCAGCAGCTTAGAGCCAGGGGTCAATCAGCCCCAGCATTTT. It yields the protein CASSLEPGVNQPQHF.

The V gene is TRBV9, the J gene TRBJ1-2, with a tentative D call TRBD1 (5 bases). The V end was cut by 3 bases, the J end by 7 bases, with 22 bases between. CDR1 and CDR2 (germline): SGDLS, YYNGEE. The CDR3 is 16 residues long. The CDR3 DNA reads TGTGCCAGCAGCGCCCTGATTGGGGGTACCACGGCTGGCTACACCTTC. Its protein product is CASSALIGGTTAGYTF.

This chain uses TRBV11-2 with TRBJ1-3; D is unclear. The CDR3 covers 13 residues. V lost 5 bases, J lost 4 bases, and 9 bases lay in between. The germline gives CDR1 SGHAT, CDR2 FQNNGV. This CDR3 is CASSPRVGNTIYF. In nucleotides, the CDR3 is TGTGCCAGCAGCCCCCGGGTGGGAAACACCATATATTTT.

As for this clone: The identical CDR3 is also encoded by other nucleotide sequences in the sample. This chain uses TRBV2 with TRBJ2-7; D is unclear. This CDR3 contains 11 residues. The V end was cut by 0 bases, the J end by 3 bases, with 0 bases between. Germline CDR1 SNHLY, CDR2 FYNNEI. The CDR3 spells CASSEAYEQYF. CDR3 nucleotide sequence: TGTGCCAGCAGTGAAGCCTACGAGCAGTACTTC.

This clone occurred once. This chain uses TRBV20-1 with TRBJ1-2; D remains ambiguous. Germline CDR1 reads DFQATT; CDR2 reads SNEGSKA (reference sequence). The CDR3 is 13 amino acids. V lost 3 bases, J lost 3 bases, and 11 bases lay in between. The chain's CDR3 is CSASARWDYGYTF. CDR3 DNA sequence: TGCAGTGCTAGTGCGCGGTGGGACTATGGCTACACCTTC.

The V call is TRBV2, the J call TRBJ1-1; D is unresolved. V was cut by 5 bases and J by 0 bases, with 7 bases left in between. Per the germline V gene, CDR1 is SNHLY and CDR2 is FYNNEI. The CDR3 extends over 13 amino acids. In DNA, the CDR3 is TGTGCCAGCAGTCAGGATATGAACACTGAAGCTTTCTTT. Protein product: CASSQDMNTEAFF.

CDR3 in DNA: TGTGCCAGCAGCCCACAAAAATACGAGCAGTACTTC. Translation: CASSPQKYEQYF. The chain is built from TRBV7-8 and TRBJ2-7; D is uncertain. Germline V gene sequence: CDR1 SGHVS, CDR2 FQNEAQ. CDR3 size: 12 residues. The V and J ends lost 5 bases and 4 bases respectively, with 9 bases between them.

CDR3 sequence (DNA): TGCGCCAGCAGCTTGCTGGGACAAGAGACCCAGTACTTC. Its protein product is CASSLLGQETQYF. V is TRBV5-1 and J is TRBJ2-5; D not resolved. This CDR3 is built from 13 residues. Germline V gene sequence: CDR1 SGHRS, CDR2 YFSETQ. Trimming stripped 1 base from V and 2 bases from J, with 6 bases between.

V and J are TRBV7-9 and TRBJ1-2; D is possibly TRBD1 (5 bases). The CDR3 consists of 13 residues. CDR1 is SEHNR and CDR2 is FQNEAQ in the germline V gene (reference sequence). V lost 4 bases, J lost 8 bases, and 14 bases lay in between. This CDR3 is CASSSGAGYGYTF. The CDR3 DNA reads TGTGCCAGCAGCTCCGGGGCAGGGTACGGCTACACCTTC.